Listed below are T cell receptor beta chains from one sample, sequenced in a study of OX40 agonist ivuxolimab in advanced cancers. Data came from immunoSEQ multiplex PCR; TCRdb stores just in-frame clones and leaves some out. The sample lists around 94,000 clones, around 91% seen once, with 0.81% in the top ten. Sequencing used CD4+ or CD8+ T cells sorted from blood, obtained in a trial of the OX40 agonist ivuxolimab. The receptors shown here come from an adult with an advanced solid tumor such as melanoma, head and neck, liver or kidney cancer. Both conserved end residues are part of each CDR3. The D gene is left open where the match is weak. A clone size is listed for some rows: how often the clone was seen (once, few, many), or a class if it is expanded.

v_call	j_call	d_call	clone_size	cdr3_nt	cdr3_aa
TRBV27	TRBJ2-1	-	once	TGTGCCAGCAGTTTATTCTCCTCTCAGTACAATGAGCAGTTCTTC	CASSLFSSQYNEQFF
TRBV27	TRBJ1-2	-	-	TGTGCCAGCAGGGCGCGGGGGTGGAACTATGGCTACACCTTC	CASRARGWNYGYTF
TRBV6-4	TRBJ1-1	-	few	TGTGCCAGCAGTGACGAGGGTGGGACTGAAGCTTTCTTT	CASSDEGGTEAFF
TRBV5-8	TRBJ2-1	TRBD2	-	TGTGCCAGCAGCTTGGAAGGGACTAGGACCTACAATGAGCAGTTCTTC	CASSLEGTRTYNEQFF
TRBV6-6	TRBJ1-2	-	-	TGTGCCAGCAGCCCAGGGGACTATGGCTACACCTTC	CASSPGDYGYTF
TRBV5-4	TRBJ1-6	-	-	TGTGCCAGCAGCTTCGGTTTCCAGAGCTCCTATAATTCACCCCTCCACTTT	CASSFGFQSSYNSPLHF
TRBV29-1	TRBJ2-7	TRBD1	once	TGCAGCGTGCGGGACAGGGGGAACTCCTACGAGCAGTACTTC	CSVRDRGNSYEQYF
TRBV2	TRBJ2-3	TRBD2	-	TGTGCCAGCAGTGACTGGGTAGCGGGAGGGCAGGCTAGCACAGATACGCAGTATTTT	CASSDWVAGGQASTDTQYF
TRBV7-3	TRBJ2-1	-	-	TGTGCCAGCAGCCTGTTGTGGCTACCCCCCTACAATGAGCAGTTCTTC	CASSLLWLPPYNEQFF
TRBV6-6	TRBJ2-7	TRBD1	once	TGTGCCAGCAGTTCCCCAGGGGACAGGCTATCCTACGAGCAGTACTTC	CASSSPGDRLSYEQYF
TRBV5-1	TRBJ2-3	TRBD2	-	TGCGCCAGCAGCTTGGCCGCGGGAGAAGGCACAGATACGCAGTATTTT	CASSLAAGEGTDTQYF
TRBV28	TRBJ1-5	TRBD1	-	TGTGCCAGCAACGGACAGGGGGCCGGCCAGCCCCAGCATTTT	CASNGQGAGQPQHF
TRBV10-3	TRBJ2-2	TRBD1	-	TGTGCCATCACCACCGGGACAGGGGTGGACACCGGGGAGCTGTTTTTT	CAITTGTGVDTGELFF
TRBV7-2	TRBJ1-5	-	-	TGTGCCAGCAGCTTAGTCGCGGGGGCACAGCCCCAGCATTTT	CASSLVAGAQPQHF
TRBV28	TRBJ2-5	-	-	TGTGCCAGCAGTTTGGGTGAGGGGTGGTGGGAGACCCAGTACTTC	CASSLGEGWWETQYF
TRBV7-9	TRBJ2-5	TRBD1	-	TGTGCCAGCAGCGCAAGCAGGGGGGACAGGCAAGAGACCCAGTACTTC	CASSASRGDRQETQYF
TRBV11-1	TRBJ2-3	TRBD2	-	TGTGCCAGCAGCTTAGTGTCTAGCGGGACTCGAATCACAGATACGCAGTATTTT	CASSLVSSGTRITDTQYF
TRBV11-3	TRBJ1-4	TRBD1	-	TGTGCCAGCAGCCCGGGACAGGGGGCTAATGAAAAACTGTTTTTT	CASSPGQGANEKLFF
TRBV19	TRBJ2-7	TRBD1	-	TGTGCCAGTAGCATAACGGGACAGACCTACGAGCAGTACTTC	CASSITGQTYEQYF
TRBV30	TRBJ2-7	TRBD1	-	TGTGCCTGGAGTCCACAGGGGCCCGAGCAGTACTTC	CAWSPQGPEQYF
TRBV7-3	TRBJ2-2	-	-	TGTGCCAGCAGCTTAAACTCTAACACCGGGGAGCTGTTTTTT	CASSLNSNTGELFF
TRBV7-9	TRBJ2-2	-	-	TGTGCCAGCAGCTTTCCAACCGGGGAGCTGTTTTTT	CASSFPTGELFF